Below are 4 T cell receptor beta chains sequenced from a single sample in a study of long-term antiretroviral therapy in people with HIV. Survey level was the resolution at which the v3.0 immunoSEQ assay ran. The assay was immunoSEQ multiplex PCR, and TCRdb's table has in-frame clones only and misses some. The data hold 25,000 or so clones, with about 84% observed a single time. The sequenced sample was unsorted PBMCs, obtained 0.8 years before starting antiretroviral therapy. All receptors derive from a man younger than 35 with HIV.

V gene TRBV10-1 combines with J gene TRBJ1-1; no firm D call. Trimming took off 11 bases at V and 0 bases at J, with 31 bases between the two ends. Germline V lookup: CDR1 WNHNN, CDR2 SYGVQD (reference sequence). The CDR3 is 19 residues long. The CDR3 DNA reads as TGCGCCCGAAGCCCTAGTGGAAGGCGCAGCGCAATAATGAACACTGAAGCTTTCTTT. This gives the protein CARSPSGRRSAIMNTEAFF.

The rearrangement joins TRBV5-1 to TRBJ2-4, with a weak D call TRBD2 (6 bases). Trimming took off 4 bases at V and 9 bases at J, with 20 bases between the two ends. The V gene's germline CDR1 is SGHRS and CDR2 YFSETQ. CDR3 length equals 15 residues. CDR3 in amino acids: CASSLRARGGSIQYF. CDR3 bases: TGCGCCAGCAGCCTGAGGGCGAGGGGAGGTAGCATTCAGTACTTC. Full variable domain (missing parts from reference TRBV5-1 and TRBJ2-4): KAGVTQTPRYLIKTRGQQVTLSCSPISGHRSVSWYQQTPGQGLQFLFEYFSETQRNKGNFPGRFSGRQFSNSRSEMNVSTLELGDSALYLCASSLRARGGSIQYFGAGTRLSVL.

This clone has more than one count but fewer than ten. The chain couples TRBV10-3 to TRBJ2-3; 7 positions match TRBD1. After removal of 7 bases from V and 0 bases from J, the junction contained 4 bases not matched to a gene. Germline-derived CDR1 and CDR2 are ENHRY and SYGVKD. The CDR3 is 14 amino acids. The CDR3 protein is CAITGTASTDTQYF. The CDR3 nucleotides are TGTGCCATCACTGGGACAGCGAGCACAGATACGCAGTATTTT.

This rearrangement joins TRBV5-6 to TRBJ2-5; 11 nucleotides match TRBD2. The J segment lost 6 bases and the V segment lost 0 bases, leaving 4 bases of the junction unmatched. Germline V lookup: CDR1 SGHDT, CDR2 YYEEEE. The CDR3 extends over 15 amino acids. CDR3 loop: CASSLVAGGPKTQYF. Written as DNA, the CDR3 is TGTGCCAGCAGCTTGGTAGCGGGGGGGCCTAAGACCCAGTACTTC.